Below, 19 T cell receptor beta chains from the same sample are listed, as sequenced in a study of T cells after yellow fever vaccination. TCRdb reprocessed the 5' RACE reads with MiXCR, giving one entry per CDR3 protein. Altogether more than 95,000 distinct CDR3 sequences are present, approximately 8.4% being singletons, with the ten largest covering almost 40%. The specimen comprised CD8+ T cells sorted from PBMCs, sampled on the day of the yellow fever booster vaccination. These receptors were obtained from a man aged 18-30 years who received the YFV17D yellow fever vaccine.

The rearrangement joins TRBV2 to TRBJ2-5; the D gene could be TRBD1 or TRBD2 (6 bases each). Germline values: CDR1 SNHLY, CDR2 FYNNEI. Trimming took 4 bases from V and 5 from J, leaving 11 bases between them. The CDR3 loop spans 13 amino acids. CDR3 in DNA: TGTGCCAGCAGTGGGGGGGCGTTGGAGACCCAGTACTTC. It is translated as CASSGGALETQYF.

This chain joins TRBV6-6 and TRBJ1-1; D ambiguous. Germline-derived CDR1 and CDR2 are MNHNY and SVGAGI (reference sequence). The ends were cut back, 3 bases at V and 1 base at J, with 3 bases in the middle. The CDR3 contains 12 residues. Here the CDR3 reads CASSYTNTEAFF. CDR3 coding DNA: TGTGCCAGCAGTTATACGAACACTGAAGCTTTCTTT.

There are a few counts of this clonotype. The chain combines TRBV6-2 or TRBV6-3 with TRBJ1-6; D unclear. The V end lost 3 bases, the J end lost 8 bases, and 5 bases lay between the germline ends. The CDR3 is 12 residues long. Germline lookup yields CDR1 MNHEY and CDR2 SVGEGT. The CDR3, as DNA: TGTGCCAGCAGTTATCCGGATTCACCCCTCCACTTT. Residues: CASSYPDSPLHF.

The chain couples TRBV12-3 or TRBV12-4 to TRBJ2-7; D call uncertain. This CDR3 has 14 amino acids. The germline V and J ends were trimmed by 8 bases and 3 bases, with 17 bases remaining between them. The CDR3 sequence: CASSSGPGIYEQYF. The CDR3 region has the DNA TGTGCCAGCTCGTCAGGCCCGGGTATCTACGAGCAGTACTTC.

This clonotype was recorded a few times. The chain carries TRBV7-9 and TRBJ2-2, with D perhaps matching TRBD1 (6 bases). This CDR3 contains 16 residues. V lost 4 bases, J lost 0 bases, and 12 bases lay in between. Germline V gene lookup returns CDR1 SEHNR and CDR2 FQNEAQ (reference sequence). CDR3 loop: CASSSWGTTNTGELFF. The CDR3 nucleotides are TGTGCCAGCAGCTCCTGGGGGACAACGAACACCGGGGAGCTGTTTTTT.

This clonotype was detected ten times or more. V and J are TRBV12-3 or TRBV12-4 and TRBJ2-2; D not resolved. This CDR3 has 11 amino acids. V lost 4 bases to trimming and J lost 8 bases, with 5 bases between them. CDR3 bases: TGTGCCAGCAGTTCCGGGGGGGAGCTGTTTTTT. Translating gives CASSSGGELFF.

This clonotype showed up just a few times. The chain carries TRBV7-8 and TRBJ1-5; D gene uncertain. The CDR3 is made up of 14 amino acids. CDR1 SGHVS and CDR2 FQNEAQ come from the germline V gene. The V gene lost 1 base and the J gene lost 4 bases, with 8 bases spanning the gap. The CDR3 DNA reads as TGTGCCAGCAGCTTAGATCTCTCGAATCAGCCCCAGCATTTT. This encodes CASSLDLSNQPQHF.

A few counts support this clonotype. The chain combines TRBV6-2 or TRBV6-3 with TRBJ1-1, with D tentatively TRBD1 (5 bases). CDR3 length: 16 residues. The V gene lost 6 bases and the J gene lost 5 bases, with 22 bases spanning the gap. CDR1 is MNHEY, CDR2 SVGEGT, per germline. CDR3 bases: TGTGCCAGCAGCCCGGGACGTGGCCGGTGGTTGACTGAAGCTTTCTTT. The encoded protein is CASSPGRGRWLTEAFF.

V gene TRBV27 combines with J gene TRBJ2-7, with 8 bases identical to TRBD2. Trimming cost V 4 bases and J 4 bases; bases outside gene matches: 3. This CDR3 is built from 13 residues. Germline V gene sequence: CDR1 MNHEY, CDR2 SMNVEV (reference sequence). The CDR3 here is CASSYRGGYEQYF. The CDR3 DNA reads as TGTGCCAGCAGTTATCGGGGGGGTTACGAGCAGTACTTC.

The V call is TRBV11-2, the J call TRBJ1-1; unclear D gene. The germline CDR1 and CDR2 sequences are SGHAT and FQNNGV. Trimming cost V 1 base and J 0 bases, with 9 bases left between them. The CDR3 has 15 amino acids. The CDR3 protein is CASSLGRALNTEAFF. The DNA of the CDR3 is TGTGCCAGCAGCTTAGGTAGGGCCCTGAACACTGAAGCTTTCTTT.

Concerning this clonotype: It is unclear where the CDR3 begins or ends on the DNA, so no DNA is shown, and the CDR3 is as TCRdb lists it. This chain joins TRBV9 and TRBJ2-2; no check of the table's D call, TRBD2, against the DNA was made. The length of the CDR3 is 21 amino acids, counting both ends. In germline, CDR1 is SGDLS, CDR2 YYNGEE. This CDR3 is CASSVRRGLAGGKLAPGSCFF.

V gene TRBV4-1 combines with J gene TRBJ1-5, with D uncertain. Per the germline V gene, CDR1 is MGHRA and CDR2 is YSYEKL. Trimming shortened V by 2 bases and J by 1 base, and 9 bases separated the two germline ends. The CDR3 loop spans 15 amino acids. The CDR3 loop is CASSQRWVSNQPQHF. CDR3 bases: TGCGCCAGCAGCCAACGGTGGGTGAGCAATCAGCCCCAGCATTTT.

In DNA, the CDR3 is TGCGCCAGCAGCCCCGGGACAGCGAGCTTCAATGAGCAGTTCTTC. As protein: CASSPGTASFNEQFF. The genes are TRBV4-3 and TRBJ2-1, with TRBD1 identical over 7 bases. Germline CDR1 reads LGHNA; CDR2 reads YSLEER. This CDR3 spans 15 amino acids. Trimming at V came to 4 bases and at J to 6 bases, leaving 9 bases not matched to a gene.

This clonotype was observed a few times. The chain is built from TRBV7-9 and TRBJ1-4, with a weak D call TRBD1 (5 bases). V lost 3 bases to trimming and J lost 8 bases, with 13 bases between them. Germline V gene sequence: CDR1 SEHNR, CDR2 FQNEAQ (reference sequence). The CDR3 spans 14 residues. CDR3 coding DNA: TGTGCCAGCAGCTTCGGGACCCCTAGCGAAAAACTGTTTTTT. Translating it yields CASSFGTPSEKLFF.

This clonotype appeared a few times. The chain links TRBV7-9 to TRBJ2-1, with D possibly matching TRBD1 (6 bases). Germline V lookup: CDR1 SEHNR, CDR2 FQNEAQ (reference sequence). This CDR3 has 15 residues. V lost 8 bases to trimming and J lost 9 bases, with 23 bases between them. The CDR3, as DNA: TGTGCCAGCTATAAAGAGCAGGGGTGGTATAGTGAGCAGTTCTTC. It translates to CASYKEQGWYSEQFF.

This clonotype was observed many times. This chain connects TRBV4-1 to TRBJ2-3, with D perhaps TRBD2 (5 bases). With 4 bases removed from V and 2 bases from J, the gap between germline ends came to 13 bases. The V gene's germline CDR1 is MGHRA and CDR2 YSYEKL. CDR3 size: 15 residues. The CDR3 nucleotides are TGCGCCAGCAGCCTCCAAGGACTGCTCACAGATACGCAGTATTTT. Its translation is CASSLQGLLTDTQYF.

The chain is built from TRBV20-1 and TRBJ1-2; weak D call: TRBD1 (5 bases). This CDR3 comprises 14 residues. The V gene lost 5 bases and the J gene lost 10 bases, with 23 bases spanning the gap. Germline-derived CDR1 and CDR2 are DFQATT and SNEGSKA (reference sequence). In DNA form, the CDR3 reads TGCAGTGCTTACTTACGGGACTCCACCGGACACTACACCTTC. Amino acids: CSAYLRDSTGHYTF.

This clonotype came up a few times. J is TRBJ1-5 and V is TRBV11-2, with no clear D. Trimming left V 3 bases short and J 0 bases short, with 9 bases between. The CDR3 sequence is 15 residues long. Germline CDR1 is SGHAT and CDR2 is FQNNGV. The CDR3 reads CASSFGPNSNQPQHF. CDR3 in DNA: TGTGCCAGCAGCTTCGGACCCAATAGCAATCAGCCCCAGCATTTT.

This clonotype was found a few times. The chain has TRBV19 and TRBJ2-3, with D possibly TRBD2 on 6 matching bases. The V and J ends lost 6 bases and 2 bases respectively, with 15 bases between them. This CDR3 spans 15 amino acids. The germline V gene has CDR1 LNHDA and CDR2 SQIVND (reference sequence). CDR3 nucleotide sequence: TGTGCCAGTAGCCACCTCCGGGGGTACACAGATACGCAGTATTTT. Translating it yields CASSHLRGYTDTQYF.